The 15 T cell receptor beta chains given below trace back to one sample, sequenced in a study of memory CD4+ T cells and cytomegalovirus serostatus. The sort gate was single viable CD3+CD4+CD8-CD45RO+ cells for memory CD4+ T cells. Data came from immunoSEQ multiplex PCR; TCRdb stores just in-frame clones and leaves some out. This sample has 48,000 or so clones, with roughly 78% found just once. Specimen: memory CD4+ T cells from blood. These receptors were collected from an adult in good health and CMV-seronegative.

The rearrangement links TRBV7-2 to TRBJ2-5; maybe TRBD2 (6 bases). In germline, CDR1 is SGHTA, CDR2 FQGNSA. CDR3 length: 15 amino acids. Trimming removed 4 bases from V and 2 bases from J, with 14 bases in between. This chain's CDR3 is CASSSSRGNQETQYF. The DNA for the CDR3 is TGTGCCAGCAGCTCCTCGCGGGGCAATCAAGAGACCCAGTACTTC.

This chain joins TRBV30 and TRBJ2-3, with D tentatively TRBD1 (6 bases). The V end was cut by 2 bases, the J end by 2 bases, with 14 bases between. The CDR3 is made up of 15 amino acids. Germline assignment: CDR1 GTSNPN and CDR2 SVGIG (reference sequence). CDR3 nucleotide sequence: TGTGCCTGGAGTCCGGGACACGTCTACACAGATACGCAGTATTTT. Residues: CAWSPGHVYTDTQYF.

V gene TRBV28 combines with J gene TRBJ1-2; D is ambiguous. V lost 2 bases and J 8 bases, leaving 12 bases between the germline ends. This CDR3 region has 13 residues. CDR1 is MDHEN, CDR2 SYDVKM, per germline. DNA for the CDR3: TGTGCCAGCAGTTTAGCGGAAGGGCGGGGCTACACCTTC. Protein: CASSLAEGRGYTF.

The rearrangement links TRBV5-4 to TRBJ1-1; D perhaps matches TRBD1 (5 bases). The CDR3 spans 15 residues. Germline V gene data show CDR1 as SGHNT and CDR2 as YYREEE (reference sequence). Trimming took 0 bases from V and 4 from J, leaving 13 bases between them. The CDR3 DNA is TGTGCCAGCAGCTTGGCAACAGGCGGTCTCACTGAAGCTTTCTTT. Protein: CASSLATGGLTEAFF.

The V call is TRBV10-1, the J call TRBJ2-2; D not certain. This CDR3 contains 14 residues. V was pared by 9 bases and J by 4 bases, with 15 bases between. From germline, CDR1 is WNHNN and CDR2 SYGVQD (reference sequence). This chain's CDR3 is CARWVGGSTGELFF. The DNA of the CDR3 is TGCGCCAGGTGGGTGGGTGGAAGCACCGGGGAGCTGTTTTTT.

In this sample, this clone turned up a few times. The chain combines TRBV5-6 with TRBJ1-1, with 9 bases that match TRBD1. Germline V CDR1 and CDR2: SGHDT, YYEEEE. There are 15 residues in the CDR3. The J segment lost 4 bases and the V segment lost 5 bases, leaving 9 bases of the junction unmatched. The CDR3 protein is CASRQGRQGVTEAFF. The DNA of the CDR3 is TGTGCCAGCAGGCAGGGCCGACAGGGGGTCACTGAAGCTTTCTTT.

The V call is TRBV18, the J call TRBJ1-3; D ambiguous. V shed 3 bases and J shed 0 bases, with 18 bases lying between them. Per the germline V gene, CDR1 is KGHSH and CDR2 is LQKENI. The CDR3 extends over 18 amino acids. For the CDR3, the DNA is TGTGCCAGCTCACCTCACGGGGATCCGGGCCTCTCTGGAAACACCATATATTTT. Translating gives CASSPHGDPGLSGNTIYF.

The chain recombines TRBV25-1 with TRBJ1-1; TRBD1 matches at 8 bases. The CDR3 extends over 18 amino acids. V was pared by 3 bases and J by 2 bases, with 14 bases of the junction left unmatched. Germline loops: CDR1 MGHDK, CDR2 SYGVNS. This CDR3 reads CASSDPGQALVRNTEAFF. The CDR3, as DNA: TGTGCCAGCAGTGATCCGGGACAGGCGCTAGTACGAAACACTGAAGCTTTCTTT.

The V gene is TRBV5-6, the J gene TRBJ2-7; D unclear. Trimming pared 0 bases from V and 3 bases from J, leaving 10 bases between. The length of the CDR3 is 14 residues. Looked up from germline, CDR1 is SGHDT and CDR2 is YYEEEE. The chain's CDR3 is CASSLGQEGYEQYF. DNA of the CDR3: TGTGCCAGCAGCTTGGGCCAGGAAGGCTACGAGCAGTACTTC.

This sequence joins TRBV18 and TRBJ1-1; no firm D call. The CDR3 has 14 amino acids. Germline lookup yields CDR1 KGHSH and CDR2 LQKENI. The V end was cut by 2 bases, the J end by 0 bases, with 7 bases between. The CDR3, as DNA: TGTGCCAGCTCACCAGCGAGGATGAACACTGAAGCTTTCTTT. It encodes CASSPARMNTEAFF.

This clone was counted between two and nine times. V usage is TRBV7-2 and J usage is TRBJ2-2, with D unclear. The CDR3 loop spans 14 amino acids. Germline V gene data show CDR1 as SGHTA and CDR2 as FQGNSA. Trimming shortened V by 7 bases and J by 2 bases, and 11 bases separated the two germline ends. The CDR3 region is CASKIDHNTGELFF. The CDR3 DNA sequence: TGTGCCAGCAAAATCGACCATAACACCGGGGAGCTGTTTTTT.

The V gene is TRBV9, the J gene TRBJ2-7; 14 bases are shared with TRBD2. V dropped 4 bases and J dropped 5; count of bases not matched to a gene: 8. This CDR3 is built from 16 residues. Germline CDR1 SGDLS, CDR2 YYNGEE. The CDR3 DNA sequence: TGTGCCAGCAGCCCCGGACTAGCGGGGGGCCCCCACGAGCAGTACTTC. Protein product: CASSPGLAGGPHEQYF. Full variable domain (outside the CDR3, taken from reference TRBV9 and TRBJ2-7): DSGVTQTPKHLITATGQRVTLRCSPRSGDLSVYWYQQSLDQGLQFLIQYYNGEERAKGNILERFSAQQFPDLHSELNLSSLELGDSALYFCASSPGLAGGPHEQYFGPGTRLTVT.

The genes are TRBV5-1 and TRBJ2-7, with 8 bases that match TRBD1. The CDR3 has 15 residues. V was pared by 4 bases and J by 9 bases, with 15 bases of the junction left unmatched. The germline gives CDR1 SGHRS, CDR2 YFSETQ. The CDR3 loop reads CASSDRDRSSGAQYF. The CDR3 coding sequence is TGCGCCAGCAGCGACCGGGACAGGAGTTCAGGGGCGCAGTACTTC.

This chain links TRBV19 with TRBJ2-1; TRBD2 matches 10 bases. Unmatched junction bases numbered 8, after V lost 1 base and J lost 8 bases. CDR1 and CDR2 from the germline V gene are LNHDA and SQIVND (reference sequence). CDR3 length: 16 amino acids. CDR3 DNA sequence: TGTGCCAGTAGTATAGCACGAGCGGGGGGGTCGTATGAGCAGTTCTTC. Translated: CASSIARAGGSYEQFF.

The rearrangement links TRBV6-6 to TRBJ1-2, with unresolved D. CDR1 is MNHNY, CDR2 SVGAGI, per germline (reference sequence). Trimming took off 2 bases at V and 4 bases at J, with 17 bases between the two ends. The CDR3 is made up of 16 amino acids. This CDR3 reads CASSYGDARVSYGYTF. The CDR3 DNA is TGTGCCAGCAGTTACGGCGACGCACGGGTCAGCTATGGCTACACCTTC.